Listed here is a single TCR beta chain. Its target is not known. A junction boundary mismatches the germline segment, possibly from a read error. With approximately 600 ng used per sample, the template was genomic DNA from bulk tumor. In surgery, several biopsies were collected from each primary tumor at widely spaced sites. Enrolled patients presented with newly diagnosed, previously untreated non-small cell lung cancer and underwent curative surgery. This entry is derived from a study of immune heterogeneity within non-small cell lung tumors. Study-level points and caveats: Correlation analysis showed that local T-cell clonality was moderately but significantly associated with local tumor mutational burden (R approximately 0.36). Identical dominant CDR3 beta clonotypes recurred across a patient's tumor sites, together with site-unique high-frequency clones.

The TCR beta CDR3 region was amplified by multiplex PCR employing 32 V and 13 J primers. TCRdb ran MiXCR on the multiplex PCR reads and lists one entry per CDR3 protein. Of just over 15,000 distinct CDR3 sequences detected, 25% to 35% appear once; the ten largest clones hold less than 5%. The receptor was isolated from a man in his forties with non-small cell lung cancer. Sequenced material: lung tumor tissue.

The CDR3 reads CASSDPPGETEAFF. Here the CDR3 DNA reads TGTGCCAGTAGCGACCCTCCTGGGGAAACTGAGGCTTTCTTT. The chain has TRBV19 and TRBJ1-1, with D unresolved. In germline, CDR1 is LNHDA, CDR2 SQIVND (reference sequence). The CDR3 covers 14 residues.